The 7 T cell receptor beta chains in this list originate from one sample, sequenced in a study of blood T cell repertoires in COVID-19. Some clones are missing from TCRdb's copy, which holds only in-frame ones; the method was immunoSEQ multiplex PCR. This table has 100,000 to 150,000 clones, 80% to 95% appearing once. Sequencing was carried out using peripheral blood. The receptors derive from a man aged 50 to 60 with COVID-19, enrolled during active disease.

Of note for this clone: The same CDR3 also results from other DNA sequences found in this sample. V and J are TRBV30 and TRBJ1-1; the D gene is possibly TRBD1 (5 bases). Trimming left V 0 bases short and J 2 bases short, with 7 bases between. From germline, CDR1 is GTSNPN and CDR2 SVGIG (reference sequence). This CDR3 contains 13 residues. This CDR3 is CAWSVQGNTEAFF. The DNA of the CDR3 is TGTGCCTGGAGTGTTCAGGGAAACACTGAAGCTTTCTTT.

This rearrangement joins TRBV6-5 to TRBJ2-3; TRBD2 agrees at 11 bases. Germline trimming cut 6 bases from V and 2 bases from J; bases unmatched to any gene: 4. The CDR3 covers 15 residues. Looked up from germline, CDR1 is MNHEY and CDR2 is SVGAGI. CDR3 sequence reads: CASRGTSGFTDTQYF. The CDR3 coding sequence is TGTGCCAGCAGGGGGACTAGCGGATTCACAGATACGCAGTATTTT.

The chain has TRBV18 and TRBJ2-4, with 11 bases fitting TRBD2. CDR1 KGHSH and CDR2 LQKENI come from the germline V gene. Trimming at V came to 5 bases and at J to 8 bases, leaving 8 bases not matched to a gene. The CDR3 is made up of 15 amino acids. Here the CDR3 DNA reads TGTGCCAGCTCAACCGGGACTAGCGGAGGGGACATTCAGTACTTC. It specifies CASSTGTSGGDIQYF.

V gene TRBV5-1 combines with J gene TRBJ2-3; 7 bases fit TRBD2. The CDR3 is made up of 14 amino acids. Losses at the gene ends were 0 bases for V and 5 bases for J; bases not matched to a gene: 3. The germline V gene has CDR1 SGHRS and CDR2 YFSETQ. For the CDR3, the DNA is TGCGCCAGCAGCTTGGGACTAGCAATAGATACGCAGTATTTT. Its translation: CASSLGLAIDTQYF.

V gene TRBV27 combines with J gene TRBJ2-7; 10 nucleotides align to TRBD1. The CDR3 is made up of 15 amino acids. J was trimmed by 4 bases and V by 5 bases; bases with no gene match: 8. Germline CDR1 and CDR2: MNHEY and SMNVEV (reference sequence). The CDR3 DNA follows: TGTGCCAGCAGTACGCGACAGGGGGCGAATTACGAGCAGTACGTC. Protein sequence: CASSTRQGANYEQYV.

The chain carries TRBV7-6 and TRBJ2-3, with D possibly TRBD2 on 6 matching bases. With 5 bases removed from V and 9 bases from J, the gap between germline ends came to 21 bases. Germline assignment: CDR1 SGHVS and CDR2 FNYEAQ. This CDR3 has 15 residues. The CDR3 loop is CASSPPPTGTQTQYF. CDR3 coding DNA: TGTGCCAGCAGCCCACCGCCGACCGGGACTCAGACGCAGTATTTT.

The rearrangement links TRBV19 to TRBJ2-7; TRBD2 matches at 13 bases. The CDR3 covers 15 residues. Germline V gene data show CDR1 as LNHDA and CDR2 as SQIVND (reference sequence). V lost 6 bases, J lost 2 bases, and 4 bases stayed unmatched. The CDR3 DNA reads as TGTGCCAGTAGCCTGGGACTAGCGGGACCCTACGAGCAGTACTTC. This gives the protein CASSLGLAGPYEQYF.